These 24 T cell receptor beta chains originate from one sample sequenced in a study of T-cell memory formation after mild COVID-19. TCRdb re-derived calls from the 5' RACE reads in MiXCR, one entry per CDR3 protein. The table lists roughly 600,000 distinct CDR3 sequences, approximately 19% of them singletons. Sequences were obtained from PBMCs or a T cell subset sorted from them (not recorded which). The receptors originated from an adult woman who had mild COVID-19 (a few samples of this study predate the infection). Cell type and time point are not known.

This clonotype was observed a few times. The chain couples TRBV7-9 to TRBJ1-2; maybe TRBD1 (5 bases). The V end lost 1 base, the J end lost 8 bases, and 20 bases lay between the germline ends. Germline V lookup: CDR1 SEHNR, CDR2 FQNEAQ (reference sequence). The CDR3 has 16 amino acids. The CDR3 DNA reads TGTGCCAGCAGCTTAGATGACGGAGGGGTAAGAGGAGGCTACACCTTC. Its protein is CASSLDDGGVRGGYTF.

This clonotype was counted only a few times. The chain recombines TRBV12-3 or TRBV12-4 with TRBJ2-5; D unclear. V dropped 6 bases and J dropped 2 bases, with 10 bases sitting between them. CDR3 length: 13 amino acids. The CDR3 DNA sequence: TGTGCCAGCAGAAGGATTCCTCAAGAGACCCAGTACTTC. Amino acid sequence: CASRRIPQETQYF.

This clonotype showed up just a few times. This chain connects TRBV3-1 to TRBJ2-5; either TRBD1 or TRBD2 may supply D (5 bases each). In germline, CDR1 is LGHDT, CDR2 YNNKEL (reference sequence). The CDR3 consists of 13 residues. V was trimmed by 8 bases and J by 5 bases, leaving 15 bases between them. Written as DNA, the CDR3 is TGTGCCAGCTCCCCGGGACCTAGGGAGACCCAGTACTTC. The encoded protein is CASSPGPRETQYF.

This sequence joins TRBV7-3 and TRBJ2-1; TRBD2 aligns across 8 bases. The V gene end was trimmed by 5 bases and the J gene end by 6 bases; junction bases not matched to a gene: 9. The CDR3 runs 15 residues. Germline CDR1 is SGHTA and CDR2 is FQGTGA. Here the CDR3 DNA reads TGTGCCAGCAGCCCCAGCGGGGGAAGAGGCAATGAGCAGTTCTTC. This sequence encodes CASSPSGGRGNEQFF.

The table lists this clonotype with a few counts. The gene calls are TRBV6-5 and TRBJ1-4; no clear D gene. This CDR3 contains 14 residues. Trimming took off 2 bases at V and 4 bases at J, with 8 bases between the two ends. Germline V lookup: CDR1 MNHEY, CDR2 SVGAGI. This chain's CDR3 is CASSYTIYNEKLFF. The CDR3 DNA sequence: TGTGCCAGCAGTTACACGATATATAATGAAAAACTGTTTTTT.

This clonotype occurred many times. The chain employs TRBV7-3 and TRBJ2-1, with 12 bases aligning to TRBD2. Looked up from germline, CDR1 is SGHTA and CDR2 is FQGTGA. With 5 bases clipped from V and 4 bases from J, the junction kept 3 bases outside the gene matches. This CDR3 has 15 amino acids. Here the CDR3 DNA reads TGTGCCAGCAGCCCGGGACTAGCGGGTTACAATGAGCAGTTCTTC. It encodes CASSPGLAGYNEQFF.

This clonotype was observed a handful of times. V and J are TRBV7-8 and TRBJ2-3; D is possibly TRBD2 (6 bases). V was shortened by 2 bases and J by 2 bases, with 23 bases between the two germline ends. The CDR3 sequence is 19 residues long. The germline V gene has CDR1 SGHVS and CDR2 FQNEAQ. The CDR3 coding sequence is TGTGCCAGCAGCTTAAAGGGGCTGCTAGGCGGGGCCATCACAGATACGCAGTATTTT. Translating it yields CASSLKGLLGGAITDTQYF.

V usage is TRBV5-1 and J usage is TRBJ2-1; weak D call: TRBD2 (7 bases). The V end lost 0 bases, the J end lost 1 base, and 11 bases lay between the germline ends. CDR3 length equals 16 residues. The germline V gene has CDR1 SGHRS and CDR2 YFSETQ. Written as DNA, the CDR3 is TGCGCCAGCAGCTTGGATGAGGGGGGGTCCTACAATGAGCAGTTCTTC. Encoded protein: CASSLDEGGSYNEQFF.

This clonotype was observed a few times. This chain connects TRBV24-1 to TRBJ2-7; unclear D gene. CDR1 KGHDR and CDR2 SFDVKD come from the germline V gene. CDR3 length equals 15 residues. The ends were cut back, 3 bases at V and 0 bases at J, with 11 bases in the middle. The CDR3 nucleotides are TGTGCCACCAGTGATCCGCGACATAGCTCCTACGAGCAGTACTTC. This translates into CATSDPRHSSYEQYF.

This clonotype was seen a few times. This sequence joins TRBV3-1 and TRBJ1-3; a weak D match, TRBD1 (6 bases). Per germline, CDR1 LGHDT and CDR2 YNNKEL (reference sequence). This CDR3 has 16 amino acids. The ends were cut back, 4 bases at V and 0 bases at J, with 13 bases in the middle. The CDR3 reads CASSLGQSISGNTIYF. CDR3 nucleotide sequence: TGTGCCAGCAGCCTCGGACAGTCGATCTCTGGAAACACCATATATTTT.

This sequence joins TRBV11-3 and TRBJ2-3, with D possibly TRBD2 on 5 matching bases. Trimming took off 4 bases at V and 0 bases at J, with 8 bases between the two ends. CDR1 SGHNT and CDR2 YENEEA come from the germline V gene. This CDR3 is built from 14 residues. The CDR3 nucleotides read TGTGCCAGCAGCTATTCGGGGAGCACAGATACGCAGTATTTT. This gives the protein CASSYSGSTDTQYF. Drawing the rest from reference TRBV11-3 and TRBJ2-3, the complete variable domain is EAGVVQSPRYKIIEKKQPVAFWCNPISGHNTLYWYLQNLGQGPELLIRYENEEAVDDSQLPKDRFSAERLKGVDSTLKIQPAELGDSAVYLCASSYSGSTDTQYFGPGTRLTVL.

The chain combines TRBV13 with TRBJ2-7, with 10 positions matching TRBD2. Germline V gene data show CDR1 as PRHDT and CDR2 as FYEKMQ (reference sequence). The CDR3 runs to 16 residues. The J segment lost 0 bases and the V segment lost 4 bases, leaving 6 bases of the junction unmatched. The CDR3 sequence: CASSSHSGGSSYEQYF. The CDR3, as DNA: TGTGCCAGCAGCTCACATAGCGGGGGGAGCTCCTACGAGCAGTACTTC.

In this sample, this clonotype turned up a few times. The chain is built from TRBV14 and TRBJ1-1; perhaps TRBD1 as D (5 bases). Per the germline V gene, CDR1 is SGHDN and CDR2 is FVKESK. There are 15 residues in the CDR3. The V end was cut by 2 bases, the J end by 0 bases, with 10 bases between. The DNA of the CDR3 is TGTGCCAGCAGCCAATTGACGGGGGTGAACACTGAAGCTTTCTTT. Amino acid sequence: CASSQLTGVNTEAFF.

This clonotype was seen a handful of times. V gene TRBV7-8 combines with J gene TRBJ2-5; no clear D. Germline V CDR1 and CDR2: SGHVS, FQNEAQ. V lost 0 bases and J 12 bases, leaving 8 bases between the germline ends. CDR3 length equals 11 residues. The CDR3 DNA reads TGTGCCAGCAGCTTAGCGGGCGCCGAGTACTTC. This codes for CASSLAGAEYF.

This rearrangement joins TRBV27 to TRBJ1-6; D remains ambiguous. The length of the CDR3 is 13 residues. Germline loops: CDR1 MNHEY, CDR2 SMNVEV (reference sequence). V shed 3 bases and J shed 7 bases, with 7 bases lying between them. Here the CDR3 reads CASSFSGNSPLHF. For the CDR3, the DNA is TGTGCCAGCAGTTTCTCCGGGAATTCACCCCTCCACTTT.

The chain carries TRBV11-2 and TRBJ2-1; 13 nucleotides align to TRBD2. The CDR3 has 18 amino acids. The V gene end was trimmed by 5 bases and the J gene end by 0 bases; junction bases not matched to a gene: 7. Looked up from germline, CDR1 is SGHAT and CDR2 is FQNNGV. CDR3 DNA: TGTGCCAGCAGCGGGAGGACTAGCGGGGGACCCTCCTACAATGAGCAGTTCTTC. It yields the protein CASSGRTSGGPSYNEQFF.

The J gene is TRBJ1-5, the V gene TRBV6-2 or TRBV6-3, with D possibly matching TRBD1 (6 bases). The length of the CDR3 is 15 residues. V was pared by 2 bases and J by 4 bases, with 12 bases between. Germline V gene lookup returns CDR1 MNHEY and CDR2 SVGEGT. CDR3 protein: CASSYIGGTNQPQHF. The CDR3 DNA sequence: TGTGCCAGCAGTTACATTGGGGGCACGAATCAGCCCCAGCATTTT.

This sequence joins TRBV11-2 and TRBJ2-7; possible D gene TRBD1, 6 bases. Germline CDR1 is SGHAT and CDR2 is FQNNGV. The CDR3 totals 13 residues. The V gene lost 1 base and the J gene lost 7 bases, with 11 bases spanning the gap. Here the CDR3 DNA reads TGTGCCAGCAGCTTAGTTGGGGGCGAAGAGCAGTACGTC. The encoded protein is CASSLVGGEEQYV.

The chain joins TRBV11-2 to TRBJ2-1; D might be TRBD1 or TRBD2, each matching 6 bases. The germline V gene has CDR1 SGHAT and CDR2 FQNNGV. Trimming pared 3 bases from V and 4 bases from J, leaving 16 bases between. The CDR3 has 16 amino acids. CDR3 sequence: CASSFAKGGLYNEQFF. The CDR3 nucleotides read TGTGCCAGCAGCTTCGCGAAGGGGGGACTTTACAATGAGCAGTTCTTC.

The CDR3 reads CAWSVNYEQYF. DNA for the CDR3: TGTGCCTGGAGTGTAAACTACGAGCAGTACTTC. The chain combines TRBV30 with TRBJ2-7; D is unresolved. V lost 0 bases, J lost 3 bases, and 3 bases lay in between. This CDR3 comprises 11 residues. Germline V gene data show CDR1 as GTSNPN and CDR2 as SVGIG (reference sequence).

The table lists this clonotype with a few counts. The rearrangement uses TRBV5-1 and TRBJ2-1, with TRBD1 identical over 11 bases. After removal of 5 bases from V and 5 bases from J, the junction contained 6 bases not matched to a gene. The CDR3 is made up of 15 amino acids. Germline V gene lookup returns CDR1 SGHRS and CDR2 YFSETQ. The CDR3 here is CASRKRDRGDNEQFF. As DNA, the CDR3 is TGCGCCAGCAGAAAACGGGACAGGGGGGACAATGAGCAGTTCTTC.

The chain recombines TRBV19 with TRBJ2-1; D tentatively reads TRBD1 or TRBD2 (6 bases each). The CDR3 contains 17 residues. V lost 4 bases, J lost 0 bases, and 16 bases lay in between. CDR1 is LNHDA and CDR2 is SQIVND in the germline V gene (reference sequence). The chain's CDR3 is CASSRGGLYFSYNEQFF. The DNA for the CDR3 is TGTGCCAGTAGTAGAGGGGGACTTTATTTCTCCTACAATGAGCAGTTCTTC.

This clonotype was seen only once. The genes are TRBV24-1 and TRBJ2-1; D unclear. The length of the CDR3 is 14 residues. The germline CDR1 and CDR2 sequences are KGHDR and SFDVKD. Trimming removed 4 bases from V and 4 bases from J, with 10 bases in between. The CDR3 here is CATSDPNVYNEQFF. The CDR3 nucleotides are TGTGCCACCAGTGACCCCAACGTTTACAATGAGCAGTTCTTC.

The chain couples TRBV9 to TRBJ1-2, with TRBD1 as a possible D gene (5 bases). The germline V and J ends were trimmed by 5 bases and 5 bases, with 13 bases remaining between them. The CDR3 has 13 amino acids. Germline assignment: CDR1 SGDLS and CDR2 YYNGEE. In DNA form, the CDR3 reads TGTGCCAGCAGAGGATCGACAGATTATGGCTACACCTTC. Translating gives CASRGSTDYGYTF.